The rows below give T cell receptor beta chains drawn from one sample of a study of T cells in Graves' hyperthyroidism and ophthalmopathy. TCRdb itself ran the multiplex PCR reads through MiXCR, one entry per CDR3 protein. This table holds hundreds of thousands of distinct CDR3 sequences, roughly 15% found once. The specimen was blood. All receptors come from a woman between 45 and 65 years old with Graves' ophthalmopathy. The CDR3 runs from the conserved cysteine through the conserved F or W. The D gene is left open where the match is weak. Size values are once, few and many counts, or a class for expanded clones, and some rows have none.

>NA|TRBJ2-7|many|TRBV7-9
CASAGLPLVEQYF
TGTGCCAGCGCAGGACTACCACTCGTGGAGCAGTACTTC
>TRBD1|TRBJ2-2|NA|TRBV24-1
CATTGTENTGELFF
TGTGCCACCACCGGGACAGAGAACACCGGGGAGCTGTTTTTT
>TRBD2|TRBJ2-1|NA|TRBV5-1
CASSLVGSGALNEQFF
TGCGCCAGCAGCTTGGTGGGTAGCGGGGCGCTAAATGAGCAGTTCTTC
>NA|TRBJ2-3|many|TRBV18
CASSPPSSDTQYF
TGTGCCAGCTCACCACCTAGCTCAGATACGCAGTATTTT
>TRBD1|TRBJ1-2|NA|TRBV20-1
CSARQGAVYGYTF
TGCAGTGCTAGACAGGGGGCGGTCTATGGCTACACCTTC
>TRBD1|TRBJ1-1|few|TRBV7-9
CASSRDRVGMNTEAFF
TGTGCCAGCAGCCGAGACAGGGTGGGAATGAACACTGAAGCTTTCTTT
>TRBD2|TRBJ2-7|NA|TRBV20-1
CSARGLAGRSSYEQYF
TGCAGTGCTAGGGGTCTAGCGGGACGAAGCTCCTACGAGCAGTACTTC
>TRBD2|TRBJ2-2|NA|TRBV28
CASKAGTSGSNRDPGELFF
TGTGCCAGCAAGGCCGGGACTAGCGGGAGTAACAGGGATCCCGGGGAGCTGTTTTTT
>TRBD2|TRBJ2-1|many|TRBV7-9
CASSPLSGGGNEQFF
TGTGCCAGCAGCCCCCTCAGCGGGGGGGGCAATGAGCAGTTCTTC
>NA|TRBJ2-7|many|TRBV6-1
CASSEGVTDGAYEQYF
TGTGCCAGCAGTGAAGGAGTGACAGACGGGGCCTACGAGCAGTACTTC
>NA|TRBJ2-7|many|TRBV7-9
CASSLSRGAGMLHEQYF
TGTGCCAGCAGCTTAAGTCGGGGAGCAGGGATGCTTCACGAGCAGTACTTC
>TRBD1|TRBJ2-5|NA|TRBV20-1
CSASSPQGTGTQYF
TGCAGTGCTAGCTCGCCCCAGGGGACAGGGACCCAGTACTTC
>NA|TRBJ2-1|NA|TRBV27
CANSLLLADEQFF
TGTGCCAACAGTCTCCTTTTGGCGGATGAGCAGTTCTTC
>TRBD1|TRBJ1-5|NA|TRBV27
CASSPDRAVGQPQHF
TGTGCCAGCAGCCCGGACAGGGCGGTCGGTCAGCCCCAGCATTTT
>TRBD1|TRBJ2-2|many|TRBV12-3/TRBV12-4
CASSLARGQGYTGELFF
TGTGCCAGCAGTTTAGCGCGGGGACAGGGGTACACCGGGGAGCTGTTTTTT
>TRBD1|TRBJ2-2|few|TRBV6-4
CASKDRDTGELFF
TGTGCCAGCAAGGACAGGGACACCGGGGAGCTGTTTTTT
>NA|TRBJ1-4|NA|TRBV24-1
CATQDGGNLGEKLFF
TGTGCCACCCAGGACGGAGGGAACCTGGGTGAAAAACTGTTTTTT
>NA|TRBJ2-7|many|TRBV28
CASSPLRRSEQYF
TGTGCCAGCAGCCCTTTACGTCGGAGTGAGCAGTACTTC
>TRBD2|TRBJ2-3|NA|TRBV6-1
CASRLNNRDYRLTGTQYF
TGTGCCAGCAGACTAAACAACCGGGACTACCGACTCACAGGTACGCAGTATTTT
>TRBD2|TRBJ2-1|NA|TRBV20-1
CSARRLAGVDNEQFF
TGCAGTGCTAGGCGACTAGCGGGAGTAGACAATGAGCAGTTCTTC
>NA|TRBJ1-1|NA|TRBV7-3
CASTPDGNTEAFF
TGTGCCAGCACCCCGGACGGGAACACTGAAGCTTTCTTT
>TRBD2|TRBJ2-5|NA|TRBV5-8
CASTSRTSGGQETQYF
TGTGCCAGCACCAGCCGGACTAGCGGGGGACAAGAGACCCAGTACTTC
>TRBD2|TRBJ2-1|many|TRBV7-9
CASSKRLAGVNEQFF
TGTGCCAGCAGCAAAAGACTAGCGGGAGTCAATGAGCAGTTCTTC
>TRBD1|TRBJ1-1|few|TRBV5-1
CASSLAWTGDGWTEAFF
TGCGCCAGCAGCTTGGCCTGGACAGGGGATGGATGGACTGAAGCTTTCTTT
>NA|TRBJ2-1|NA|TRBV4-3
CASSQFASSYNEQFF
TGCGCCAGCAGCCAATTCGCGAGCTCCTACAATGAGCAGTTCTTC
>TRBD2|TRBJ2-1|NA|TRBV20-1
CSAREGSGRGDEQFF
TGCAGTGCTAGAGAAGGTAGCGGGAGAGGGGATGAGCAGTTCTTC
>TRBD2|TRBJ2-6|NA|TRBV5-8
CASSLLAGVSHVLTF
TGTGCCAGCAGCTTGCTAGCGGGAGTGTCCCACGTCCTGACTTTC
>NA|TRBJ2-1|many|TRBV30
CAWSGIRHNEQFF
TGTGCCTGGAGTGGGATTCGGCACAATGAGCAGTTCTTC
>NA|TRBJ2-5|few|TRBV6-1
CASSAPHGPEETQYF
TGTGCCAGCAGTGCCCCCCACGGACCCGAAGAGACCCAGTACTTC
>TRBD2|TRBJ2-7|many|TRBV11-1
CASSPRRGTSGSCEQYF
TGTGCCAGCAGCCCCAGGAGGGGTACTAGCGGGAGTTGCGAGCAGTACTTC
>NA|TRBJ1-3|NA|TRBV9
CASSVGGRSVSGNTIYF
TGTGCCAGCAGCGTAGGGGGACGTTCCGTATCTGGAAACACCATATATTTT
>NA|TRBJ2-3|NA|TRBV7-2
CASSLGWKGGADTQYF
TGTGCCAGCAGCTTAGGCTGGAAAGGGGGGGCAGATACGCAGTATTTT
>NA|TRBJ1-6|many|TRBV12-3/TRBV12-4
CASSLVAGRNSPLHF
TGTGCCAGCAGTTTAGTTGCGGGGAGGAATTCACCCCTCCACTTT
>TRBD2|TRBJ2-5|many|TRBV20-1
CSARAYRLAGVSQETQYF
TGCAGTGCTAGAGCGTATCGACTAGCGGGAGTTTCTCAAGAGACCCAGTACTTC
>NA|TRBJ2-7|many|TRBV20-1
CSASFGGLVEQYF
TGCAGTGCTAGTTTTGGTGGTCTAGTCGAGCAGTACTTC
>NA|TRBJ2-7|many|TRBV28
CASRKGNYEQYF
TGTGCCAGCAGGAAGGGTAATTACGAGCAGTACTTC
>NA|TRBJ2-3|many|TRBV20-1
CSAPGRLNTDTQYF
TGCAGTGCTCCCGGAAGACTAAATACAGATACGCAGTATTTT